This TCR beta chain comes out of a study of CD4 T cells in relation to SARS-CoV-2 and coronaviruses. Overall study context: TCR beta CDR3s were sequenced after approximately ten-day antigen culture of PBMCs. Patient ages ranged from 21 to 72, median 38. Of the patients, under 10 were male, a few female, two Hispanic. Study outcomes and limitations: No donor gave both pre-pandemic and post-infection samples.

Sequenced by immunoSEQ multiplex PCR; TCRdb stores in-frame clones only, minus some. In the table there are tens of thousands of clones, 77% of which are singletons. The CDR3 loop spans 14 amino acids. Unmatched junction bases numbered 8, after V lost 8 bases and J lost 7 bases. From germline, CDR1 is MDHEN and CDR2 SYDVKM. About this clone: Antigen unknown.

The V call is TRBV28, the J call TRBJ2-1, with 10 bases aligning to TRBD2. The TCR sequence derives from an adult with COVID-19. Sequenced material: memory CD4+ T cells from PBMCs, cultured in vitro. CDR3 bases: TGTGCCAGCTCTCTAGCGGGAGATAGAAATGAGCAGTTCTTC. The encoded protein is CASSLAGDRNEQFF.